Listed here are 24 T cell receptor beta chains from one sample, sequenced in a study of blood T cells in healthy people across ages. Alongside a J-beta primer mix, a sample-barcoded 5' primer served in a second PCR lasting about 7 to 12 cycles. TCRdb processed the 5' RACE reads anew with MiXCR; each CDR3 protein has one entry. Of about 640,000 distinct CDR3 sequences listed, 25% to 30% were seen once; the top ten hold roughly 14%. Sequencing was carried out using blood. The receptors were gathered from a woman of 80 years or more in good health.

The V gene is TRBV29-1, the J gene TRBJ2-7, with TRBD1 as a possible D gene (5 bases). Germline V lookup: CDR1 SQVTM, CDR2 ANQGSEA. The CDR3 loop spans 11 amino acids. The germline V and J ends were trimmed by 6 bases and 5 bases, with 11 bases remaining between them. This chain's CDR3 is CSVQARDEQYF. CDR3 nucleotide sequence: TGCAGCGTACAGGCTAGGGACGAGCAGTACTTC.

The chain has TRBV30 and TRBJ1-2; no firm D call. CDR1 GTSNPN and CDR2 SVGIG come from the germline V gene (reference sequence). Trimming pared 1 base from V and 2 bases from J, leaving 8 bases between. This CDR3 is 13 amino acids long. This CDR3 is CAWSDGVNYGYTF. The CDR3, as DNA: TGTGCCTGGAGTGACGGGGTAAACTATGGCTACACCTTC.

A remark on this clonotype: A junction boundary mismatches the germline segment, possibly from a read error. The V call is TRBV3-1, the J call TRBJ1-5; 9 bases match TRBD1. Germline V gene sequence: CDR1 LGHDT, CDR2 YNNKEL (reference sequence). This CDR3 comprises 15 residues. CDR3 DNA sequence: TGTGCCAGCAGCCCGACAGGGGGGAAAAATCAGCCCCCGCATTTT. This translates into CASSPTGGKNQPPHF.

For this clonotype: This could be a read error, since a much larger clone is one nucleotide away. This chain links TRBV7-2 with TRBJ1-4; TRBD1 might be the D (5 bases). Per the germline V gene, CDR1 is SGHTA and CDR2 is FQGNSA. The CDR3 totals 16 residues. Trimming pared 0 bases from V and 4 bases from J, leaving 12 bases between. The CDR3 coding sequence is TGTGCCAGCAGCTTAGCTGCCCGGGGCAGTAATGAAAAACTGTTTTTT. The encoded protein is CASSLAARGSNEKLFF.

In regard to this clonotype: The junction shows a germline mismatch at one end, possibly a read error. This rearrangement joins TRBV7-9 to TRBJ2-7, with D tentatively TRBD2 (7 bases). Germline CDR1 SEHNR, CDR2 FQNEAQ (reference sequence). The length of the CDR3 is 15 residues. The CDR3: CTSSPRGARNYEQYF. The CDR3 DNA is TGTACCAGCAGCCCACGGGGGGCCCGGAACTACGAGCAGTACTTC.

With regard to this clonotype: Possible read error: a much larger clone is one base away. V is TRBV20-1 and J is TRBJ1-5; 7 nucleotides agree with TRBD1. V gave up 5 bases and J gave up 9 bases; unmatched junction bases: 13. The CDR3 spans 14 residues. Germline assignment: CDR1 DFQATT and CDR2 SNEGSKA (reference sequence). The CDR3 loop is CSAYSQGLRRPQHF. Here the CDR3 DNA reads TGCAGTGCTTACTCACAGGGGCTCAGGCGGCCCCAGCATTTT.

This clonotype has a count of ten or more. The chain recombines TRBV20-1 with TRBJ2-3; D uncertain. V lost 3 bases to trimming and J lost 5 bases, with 12 bases between them. Germline V gene data show CDR1 as DFQATT and CDR2 as SNEGSKA (reference sequence). This CDR3 has 13 amino acids. The CDR3 protein is CSASLGYEDTQYF. The CDR3 coding sequence is TGCAGTGCTAGTTTGGGTTACGAAGATACGCAGTATTTT.

To note about this clonotype: A much larger clone differs by one base, so this may be a read error. The V and J genes are TRBV6-1 and TRBJ2-5; no definite D call. From germline, CDR1 is MNHNS and CDR2 SASEGT. The CDR3 has 12 amino acids. V was pared by 4 bases and J by 11 bases, with 14 bases between. This CDR3 is CASSVTRNEQYF. The CDR3 bases are TGTGCCAGCAGTGTTACTCGAAATGAGCAGTACTTC.

The chain joins TRBV5-1 to TRBJ2-2; 9 bases fit TRBD2. The CDR3 has 16 residues. With 4 bases clipped from V and 4 bases from J, the junction kept 8 bases outside the gene matches. Germline V gene sequence: CDR1 SGHRS, CDR2 YFSETQ. CDR3 loop: CASSLGASGVTGELFF. The CDR3 bases are TGCGCCAGCAGCCTGGGGGCTAGCGGGGTCACCGGGGAGCTGTTTTTT. The full variable domain, its missing parts supplied by reference TRBV5-1 and TRBJ2-2, is KAGVTQTPRYLIKTRGQQVTLSCSPISGHRSVSWYQQTPGQGLQFLFEYFSETQRNKGNFPGRFSGRQFSNSRSEMNVSTLELGDSALYLCASSLGASGVTGELFFGEGSRLTVL.

This chain uses TRBV7-9 with TRBJ2-5; D is perhaps TRBD2 (5 bases). V lost 5 bases, J lost 11 bases, and 27 bases lay in between. Per germline, CDR1 SEHNR and CDR2 FQNEAQ (reference sequence). This CDR3 contains 16 residues. The CDR3 region is CASSRPLGRDYNEQYF. The CDR3 DNA follows: TGTGCCAGCAGCCGACCGCTAGGCAGAGACTACAATGAGCAGTACTTC.

V is TRBV5-4 and J is TRBJ2-3, with unresolved D. Trimming shortened V by 1 base and J by 4 bases, and 13 bases separated the two germline ends. Germline lookup yields CDR1 SGHNT and CDR2 YYREEE (reference sequence). This CDR3 spans 15 amino acids. The CDR3 is CASSLSGDVADTQYF. The DNA of the CDR3 is TGTGCCAGCAGCTTGAGTGGTGATGTGGCAGATACGCAGTATTTT.

Many counts were recorded for this clonotype. The chain links TRBV20-1 to TRBJ1-2, with TRBD1 as a possible D gene (6 bases). V was shortened by 0 bases and J by 4 bases, with 15 bases between the two germline ends. The CDR3 extends over 15 amino acids. Germline assignment: CDR1 DFQATT and CDR2 SNEGSKA (reference sequence). DNA for the CDR3: TGCAGTGCTAGAGATCAATCTCGGACAGCCTATGGCTACACCTTC. This gives the protein CSARDQSRTAYGYTF.

Ten or more counts support this clonotype. V gene TRBV12-5 combines with J gene TRBJ2-1; TRBD2 matches at 8 bases. This CDR3 comprises 16 residues. Per germline, CDR1 LGHNT and CDR2 FRNRAP. V shed 1 base, J shed 2 bases, and the junction held 4 bases outside the gene matches. CDR3 in DNA: TGTGCTAGTGGTTTGGGCGGGGGGCCCGCCTACAATGAGCAGTTCTTC. Encoded protein: CASGLGGGPAYNEQFF.

V and J are TRBV7-8 and TRBJ1-1, with D possibly matching TRBD1 (5 bases). Trimming removed 2 bases from V and 5 bases from J, with 9 bases in between. The CDR3 has 13 residues. Germline lookup yields CDR1 SGHVS and CDR2 FQNEAQ. The CDR3 DNA is TGTGCCAGCAGCTTAAGTCAGGGTACTGAAGCTTTCTTT. Its translation: CASSLSQGTEAFF. The complete variable domain, with remaining parts taken from reference TRBV7-8 and TRBJ1-1, reads GAGVSQSPRYKVAKRGQDVALRCDPISGHVSLFWYQQALGQGPEFLTYFQNEAQLDKSGLPSDRFFAERPEGSVSTLKIQRTQQEDSAVYLCASSLSQGTEAFFGQGTRLTVV.

This clonotype was seen at least ten times. The rearrangement uses TRBV4-3 and TRBJ2-1; 11 bases align to TRBD2. Germline assignment: CDR1 LGHNA and CDR2 YSLEER. The CDR3 is made up of 15 amino acids. V was pared by 2 bases and J by 5 bases, with 2 bases of the junction left unmatched. In nucleotides, the CDR3 is TGCGCCAGCAGCCAACTAGCGGGGGGTAACAATGAGCAGTTCTTC. Encoded protein: CASSQLAGGNNEQFF.

A word on this clonotype: At one boundary the junction diverges from the germline segment, which might be a read error. This chain connects TRBV6-2 or TRBV6-3 to TRBJ1-1, with D unclear. CDR3 length: 13 amino acids. The germline gives CDR1 MNHEY, CDR2 SVGEGT. CDR3 nucleotides: TGTGCCAGCAGTTTAGTGAGGAACGCTGAAGCTTTCTTT. Translating it yields CASSLVRNAEAFF.

This clonotype was counted ten times or more. J is TRBJ1-2 and V is TRBV7-2; 8 bases map to TRBD1. Looked up from germline, CDR1 is SGHTA and CDR2 is FQGNSA. The CDR3 is 14 residues long. V dropped 0 bases and J dropped 6; count of bases not matched to a gene: 3. As DNA, the CDR3 is TGTGCCAGCAGCTTAGCCCGGGGACAGGATGGCTACACCTTC. Amino acid sequence: CASSLARGQDGYTF. Drawing the rest from reference TRBV7-2 and TRBJ1-2, the complete variable domain is GAGVSQSPSNKVTEKGKDVELRCDPISGHTALYWYRQSLGQGLEFLIYFQGNSAPDKSGLPSDRFSAERTGGSVSTLTIQRTQQEDSAVYLCASSLARGQDGYTFGSGTRLTVV.

This clonotype was observed at least ten times. This chain joins TRBV5-6 and TRBJ2-5, with D tentatively TRBD1 or TRBD2 (5 bases each). The germline CDR1 and CDR2 sequences are SGHDT and YYEEEE. V shed 1 base and J shed 2 bases, with 9 bases lying between them. CDR3 size: 14 residues. CDR3 residues: CASSLKWGQETQYF. In nucleotides, the CDR3 is TGTGCCAGCAGCTTGAAATGGGGGCAAGAGACCCAGTACTTC.

Concerning this clonotype itself: A much larger clone differs by one base, so this may be a read error. V is TRBV20-1 and J is TRBJ1-5; 10 nucleotides line up with TRBD1. The CDR3 is made up of 15 amino acids. Unmatched junction bases numbered 9, after V lost 4 bases and J lost 6 bases. Germline CDR1 DFQATT, CDR2 SNEGSKA (reference sequence). CDR3 nucleotide sequence: TGCAGTGCTAAGACAGGGGGCGGTATCGGTCAGCCCCAGCATTTT. Translating gives CSAKTGGGIGQPQHF.

This clonotype was seen ten or more times. This chain connects TRBV12-3 or TRBV12-4 to TRBJ2-4, with 9 bases fitting TRBD1. The CDR3 consists of 15 residues. V lost 6 bases to trimming and J lost 4 bases; unmatched junction nucleotides: 7. The CDR3 region is CASSLLGQGKNIQYF. The CDR3 coding sequence is TGTGCCAGCAGCCTCCTTGGACAGGGGAAAAACATTCAGTACTTC.

The chain carries TRBV5-5 and TRBJ2-2; tentatively, D is TRBD1 (5 bases). Trimming removed 0 bases from V and 6 bases from J, with 12 bases in between. This CDR3 spans 15 amino acids. The germline V gene has CDR1 SGHKS and CDR2 YYEKEE (reference sequence). The CDR3 DNA sequence: TGTGCCAGCAGCTTGGATACAGGAGATTCCGGGGAGCTGTTTTTT. Translating gives CASSLDTGDSGELFF.

In this sample, this clonotype turned up once. CDR3 nucleotides: TGTGCCAGCTCACTGCAGGGTCCGCCCAATGGCTACACCTTC. It is translated as CASSLQGPPNGYTF. V gene TRBV18 combines with J gene TRBJ1-2; D possibly corresponds to TRBD1 (5 bases). CDR1 and CDR2 from the germline V gene are KGHSH and LQKENI. V was shortened by 4 bases and J by 6 bases, with 15 bases between the two germline ends. The CDR3 is 14 amino acids.

This clonotype appeared many times. The chain recombines TRBV7-9 with TRBJ2-7; possibly TRBD2 for D (5 bases). The germline gives CDR1 SEHNR, CDR2 FQNEAQ (reference sequence). Trimming stripped 7 bases from V and 0 bases from J, with 13 bases between. CDR3 length equals 14 residues. The CDR3 sequence: CASTGSGSSYEQYF. CDR3 bases: TGTGCCAGCACGGGGTCGGGTAGCTCCTACGAGCAGTACTTC. Full variable domain (rest looked up from reference TRBV7-9 and TRBJ2-7): DTGVSQNPRHKITKRGQNVTFRCDPISEHNRLYWYRQTLGQGPEFLTYFQNEAQLEKSRLLSDRFSAERPKGSFSTLEIQRTEQGDSAMYLCASTGSGSSYEQYFGPGTRLTVT.

This clonotype was found many times. The chain links TRBV6-2 or TRBV6-3 to TRBJ2-1; 10 positions agree with TRBD2. The CDR3 extends over 14 amino acids. After removal of 4 bases from V and 7 bases from J, the junction contained 4 bases not matched to a gene. The V gene's germline CDR1 is MNHEY and CDR2 SVGEGT. Written as DNA, the CDR3 is TGTGCCAGCAGTTCTGAACTAGCGGGGAATGAGCAGTTCTTC. Residues: CASSSELAGNEQFF.